One sample yielded the 27 T cell receptor beta chains listed below, sequenced in a study of cytomegalovirus exposure and HLA in healthy donors. Vbeta (60) and Jbeta (13) primers were used in the PCR. Clones were sequenced by immunoSEQ multiplex PCR, and TCRdb holds only the in-frame ones, with some missing. Among roughly 200,000 clones listed, roughly four fifths were seen once. The sample was PBMCs. The receptors were sampled from a male donor in good health and CMV-seronegative.

A single count supports this clone. The chain joins TRBV28 to TRBJ2-7, with 8 bases matching TRBD1. Germline values: CDR1 MDHEN, CDR2 SYDVKM. Trimming took 8 bases from V and 2 from J; bases not matched to a gene: 8. The CDR3 totals 14 residues. The CDR3 sequence is CASLRTGRPYEQYF. For the CDR3, the DNA is TGTGCCAGCCTTAGGACAGGGAGACCCTACGAGCAGTACTTC.

The chain carries TRBV27 and TRBJ1-2, with D possibly TRBD1 on 6 matching bases. CDR1 MNHEY and CDR2 SMNVEV come from the germline V gene (reference sequence). V lost 5 bases, J lost 4 bases, and 8 bases lay in between. The CDR3 sequence is 12 residues long. The CDR3 reads CASSVRGYGYTF. The CDR3 bases are TGTGCCAGCAGTGTCAGGGGCTATGGCTACACCTTC.

The rearrangement links TRBV5-6 to TRBJ2-1; TRBD1 is a possible D gene (6 bases). Germline CDR1 is SGHDT and CDR2 is YYEEEE. The CDR3 length is 12 residues. Trimming removed 3 bases at V and 14 bases at J, with 15 bases between. CDR3 coding DNA: TGTGCCAGCAGCTCAACACCGGGACAAGAGTTCTTC. Translating it yields CASSSTPGQEFF.

The genes are TRBV2 and TRBJ1-5; possible D gene TRBD1, 6 bases. This CDR3 spans 15 amino acids. Germline CDR1 is SNHLY and CDR2 is FYNNEI. V was shortened by 0 bases and J by 4 bases, with 10 bases between the two germline ends. The CDR3 reads CASSEATGTNQPQHF. As DNA, the CDR3 is TGTGCCAGCAGTGAAGCTACAGGGACGAATCAGCCCCAGCATTTT.

The chain links TRBV7-4 to TRBJ2-2; D possibly corresponds to TRBD1 (5 bases). Germline values: CDR1 SGHVT, CDR2 SQSDAQ. The CDR3 is made up of 20 amino acids. Trimming pared 7 bases from V and 5 bases from J, leaving 32 bases between. This chain's CDR3 is CASTPTGPETDLRFTGELFF. The CDR3 DNA reads TGTGCCAGCACCCCTACGGGCCCCGAGACAGACCTAAGGTTTACCGGGGAGCTGTTTTTT.

The chain recombines TRBV4-3 with TRBJ1-5; D uncertain. The germline CDR1 and CDR2 sequences are LGHNA and YSLEER. CDR3 length: 15 amino acids. The V gene lost 8 bases and the J gene lost 0 bases, with 14 bases spanning the gap. The CDR3 here is CASRRTVNSNQPQHF. CDR3 nucleotide sequence: TGCGCCAGCCGTCGTACTGTCAATAGCAATCAGCCCCAGCATTTT.

The chain has TRBV30 and TRBJ1-2; D remains unclear. There are 10 residues in the CDR3. With 3 bases removed from V and 5 bases from J, the gap between germline ends came to 4 bases. Germline V lookup: CDR1 GTSNPN, CDR2 SVGIG (reference sequence). CDR3 sequence: CAWRSYGYTF. As DNA, the CDR3 is TGTGCCTGGAGATCTTATGGCTACACCTTC.

The rearrangement joins TRBV5-1 to TRBJ1-5; D remains ambiguous. Deletions cut 0 bases from V and 2 bases from J, with 6 bases between. The germline V gene has CDR1 SGHRS and CDR2 YFSETQ. CDR3 length: 14 residues. This chain's CDR3 is CASSLAPGNQPQHF. The CDR3 coding sequence is TGCGCCAGCAGCTTGGCCCCGGGCAATCAGCCCCAGCATTTT.

The chain is built from TRBV11-2 and TRBJ2-1; 8 nucleotides align to TRBD2. Trimming took 8 bases from V and 8 from J; bases not matched to a gene: 8. The CDR3 spans 13 residues. CDR1 and CDR2 (germline): SGHAT, FQNNGV. The CDR3, as DNA: TGTGCCAGCTGGGCGGGAGGCGGCTATGAGCAGTTCTTC. Amino acids: CASWAGGGYEQFF.

The rearrangement joins TRBV19 to TRBJ2-2; D possibly corresponds to TRBD1 (6 bases). The germline CDR1 and CDR2 sequences are LNHDA and SQIVND (reference sequence). The CDR3 is 15 residues long. Between the trimmed V and J ends, which lost 10 bases and 0 bases, there was a span of 15 bases. Written as DNA, the CDR3 is TGTGCCATTGCGCAGGGGCCTACGAACACCGGGGAGCTGTTTTTT. It codes for CAIAQGPTNTGELFF.

V usage is TRBV6-4 and J usage is TRBJ1-5; D is ambiguous. In germline, CDR1 is MRHNA, CDR2 SNTAGT. Between the trimmed V and J ends, which lost 4 bases and 1 base, there was a span of 11 bases. This CDR3 spans 15 amino acids. DNA for the CDR3: TGTGCCAGCAGTGCCCCGGGAAGGAGCAATCAGCCCCAGCATTTT. It specifies CASSAPGRSNQPQHF.

This clone was detected only a few times. The chain recombines TRBV30 with TRBJ1-5; D call uncertain. V was pared by 3 bases and J by 4 bases, with 16 bases between. CDR1 is GTSNPN, CDR2 SVGIG, per germline (reference sequence). This CDR3 has 15 amino acids. The CDR3 sequence is CAWSAHTRLNQPQHF. CDR3 in DNA: TGTGCCTGGAGCGCCCACACGAGGTTGAATCAGCCCCAGCATTTT.

The chain joins TRBV9 to TRBJ2-2; 10 bases align to TRBD2. After removal of 0 bases from V and 8 bases from J, the junction contained 10 bases not matched to a gene. The CDR3 runs 17 residues. Germline CDR1 and CDR2: SGDLS and YYNGEE. The DNA of the CDR3 is TGTGCCAGCAGCGTAGACAGCGGGAGGGCCGGGAGAGGGGAGCTGTTTTTT. It is translated as CASSVDSGRAGRGELFF.

V and J are TRBV19 and TRBJ2-1; a weak D match, TRBD2 (5 bases). Germline V gives CDR1 LNHDA, CDR2 SQIVND (reference sequence). V lost 3 bases and J lost 4, with 16 bases in between. The CDR3 spans 16 residues. Here the CDR3 reads CASSILAEGVYNEQFF. CDR3 sequence (DNA): TGTGCCAGTAGTATTTTAGCCGAGGGAGTTTACAATGAGCAGTTCTTC.

This chain connects TRBV30 to TRBJ1-5, with D unclear. Germline values: CDR1 GTSNPN, CDR2 SVGIG (reference sequence). V was trimmed by 2 bases and J by 7 bases, leaving 12 bases between them. The CDR3 extends over 13 amino acids. The CDR3 sequence: CAWSWSEKQPQHF. DNA for the CDR3: TGTGCCTGGAGTTGGAGTGAGAAGCAGCCCCAGCATTTT.

The chain uses TRBV9 and TRBJ1-1; D possibly corresponds to TRBD1 (5 bases). The germline gives CDR1 SGDLS, CDR2 YYNGEE. This CDR3 has 14 amino acids. V gave up 0 bases and J gave up 6 bases, with 12 bases separating them. The CDR3: CASSVGQSNAEAFF. CDR3 DNA sequence: TGTGCCAGCAGCGTAGGACAGAGTAACGCTGAAGCTTTCTTT.

The CDR3 sequence is CASNLGTVKEAFF. CDR3 sequence (DNA): TGTGCCAGCAATTTGGGGACAGTAAAAGAAGCTTTCTTT. The V gene is TRBV5-6, the J gene TRBJ1-1, with TRBD1 identical over 7 bases. V was pared by 6 bases and J by 8 bases, with 10 bases of the junction left unmatched. The CDR3 runs to 13 residues. CDR1 and CDR2 from the germline V gene are SGHDT and YYEEEE.

The V gene is TRBV29-1, the J gene TRBJ1-2; 7 bases fit TRBD1. The CDR3 is 13 amino acids. Germline lookup yields CDR1 SQVTM and CDR2 ANQGSEA. The trim removed 4 bases at V and 2 bases at J, leaving 4 bases unmatched. CDR3 DNA: TGCAGCGTTGCGATGGGACAGAACTATGGCTACACCTTC. It codes for CSVAMGQNYGYTF.

This chain joins TRBV29-1 and TRBJ1-2; TRBD1 matches 7 bases. V gave up 4 bases and J gave up 8 bases; unmatched junction bases: 4. The CDR3 is 11 residues long. The germline CDR1 and CDR2 sequences are SQVTM and ANQGSEA. CDR3 sequence: CSVVQGVGYTF. The CDR3 nucleotides read TGCAGCGTTGTCCAGGGGGTGGGCTACACCTTC.

This chain joins TRBV7-9 and TRBJ2-3; 8 positions agree with TRBD1. The V segment lost 4 bases and the J segment 4 bases; nucleotides outside the gene matches: 4. The CDR3 runs to 14 residues. From germline, CDR1 is SEHNR and CDR2 FQNEAQ (reference sequence). CDR3 protein: CASSWTGHPDTQYF. CDR3 sequence (DNA): TGTGCCAGCAGCTGGACAGGGCATCCAGATACGCAGTATTTT.

This clone was recorded a few times. The chain has TRBV6-1 and TRBJ1-6, with D uncertain. This CDR3 has 15 residues. CDR1 and CDR2 (germline): MNHNS, SASEGT. V gave up 4 bases and J gave up 8 bases, with 15 bases separating them. The DNA for the CDR3 is TGTGCCAGCAGTGTGGGCAGTTCCTGGGATTCACCCCTCCACTTT. Amino acid sequence: CASSVGSSWDSPLHF.

This clone showed up just a few times. The V gene is TRBV12-5, the J gene TRBJ1-2; perhaps TRBD1 as D (6 bases). Germline assignment: CDR1 LGHNT and CDR2 FRNRAP. The CDR3 has 15 amino acids. The V gene lost 2 bases and the J gene lost 8 bases, with 18 bases spanning the gap. CDR3 loop: CASGLYSMGTRGYTF. As DNA, the CDR3 is TGTGCTAGTGGTTTGTACTCGATGGGGACAAGGGGCTACACCTTC.

This sequence joins TRBV29-1 and TRBJ2-1; tentative D call: TRBD1 (6 bases). CDR1 and CDR2 (germline): SQVTM, ANQGSEA. V was pared by 4 bases and J by 2 bases, with 9 bases between. This CDR3 region has 13 residues. The CDR3 reads CSVVRTAYNEQFF. CDR3 sequence (DNA): TGCAGCGTTGTCAGGACAGCCTACAATGAGCAGTTCTTC.

The chain carries TRBV5-1 and TRBJ1-1; TRBD1 matches at 10 bases. Germline V CDR1 and CDR2: SGHRS, YFSETQ. J was trimmed by 5 bases and V by 4 bases; bases with no gene match: 5. The CDR3 has 14 residues. Written as DNA, the CDR3 is TGCGCCAGCAGCGTGGACAGGGGGGTTACTGAAGCTTTCTTT. Translating it yields CASSVDRGVTEAFF. Combining the CDR3 with reference TRBV5-1 and TRBJ1-1 gives the whole variable domain KAGVTQTPRYLIKTRGQQVTLSCSPISGHRSVSWYQQTPGQGLQFLFEYFSETQRNKGNFPGRFSGRQFSNSRSEMNVSTLELGDSALYLCASSVDRGVTEAFFGQGTRLTVV.

This chain connects TRBV19 to TRBJ2-3, with TRBD2 matching 7 bases. Germline V CDR1 and CDR2: LNHDA, SQIVND (reference sequence). With V trimmed by 2 bases and J by 0 bases, 2 bases remained unmatched. The CDR3 is 15 amino acids. The CDR3 region is CASSIRGSSTDTQYF. The CDR3 region has the DNA TGTGCCAGTAGTATACGCGGGAGTAGCACAGATACGCAGTATTTT.

The rearrangement joins TRBV11-2 to TRBJ2-3; TRBD1 matches at 10 bases. The CDR3 extends over 18 amino acids. The V gene end was trimmed by 3 bases and the J gene end by 2 bases; junction bases not matched to a gene: 11. Germline V lookup: CDR1 SGHAT, CDR2 FQNNGV. Here the CDR3 DNA reads TGTGCCAGCAGCTTTTTATTAGGGGACAGGGGAAACACAGATACGCAGTATTTT. This sequence encodes CASSFLLGDRGNTDTQYF.

The chain recombines TRBV6-5 with TRBJ2-3; 9 nucleotides line up with TRBD2. Germline V CDR1 and CDR2: MNHEY, SVGAGI. The CDR3 totals 16 residues. V was pared by 2 bases and J by 11 bases, with 14 bases of the junction left unmatched. CDR3 residues: CASSYDGRVAGVGQYF. Written as DNA, the CDR3 is TGTGCCAGCAGTTACGATGGCAGGGTAGCGGGGGTGGGGCAGTATTTT.